The 3 T cell receptor beta chains presented below share a single source sample, sequenced in a study of OX40 agonist ivuxolimab in advanced cancers. The protocol was immunoSEQ multiplex PCR, while the TCRdb copy is restricted to in-frame clones and leaves out a portion. This table has approximately 12,000 clones, approximately 76% appearing once. The sequencing used CD4+ or CD8+ T cells sorted from blood, collected in a trial of the OX40 agonist ivuxolimab. The receptors were sampled from an adult with an advanced solid tumor such as melanoma, head and neck, liver or kidney cancer.

The rearrangement joins TRBV11-2 to TRBJ2-1, with D possibly being TRBD2 (6 bases). The CDR3 has 15 amino acids. The germline CDR1 and CDR2 sequences are SGHAT and FQNNGV. With 2 bases removed from V and 3 bases from J, the gap between germline ends came to 11 bases. The CDR3: CASSLNGLNYNEQFF. CDR3 nucleotides: TGTGCCAGCAGCTTAAACGGACTAAACTACAATGAGCAGTTCTTC.

By its share, this clone is medium-sized (0.01 to 0.1%). The chain combines TRBV4-1 with TRBJ2-6, with D unclear. CDR3 size: 16 residues. V lost 0 bases and J 0 bases, leaving 6 bases between the germline ends. Germline V gene sequence: CDR1 MGHRA, CDR2 YSYEKL. CDR3 in amino acids: CASSQDWDSGANVLTF. The CDR3 region has the DNA TGCGCCAGCAGCCAAGATTGGGACTCTGGGGCCAACGTCCTGACTTTC.

This clone occurred a few times. The V and J genes are TRBV30 and TRBJ1-1, with unresolved D. CDR3 length: 11 residues. Germline CDR1 is GTSNPN and CDR2 is SVGIG (reference sequence). V lost 4 bases, J lost 4 bases, and 7 bases lay in between. CDR3 amino acids: CAWKGFTEAFF. In DNA, the CDR3 is TGTGCCTGGAAAGGCTTCACTGAAGCTTTCTTT.